Sequencing of this T cell receptor (beta chain) was carried out in a study of T cells in tuberculosis. Whole-study findings and limits: GMM-specific TCRs were nearer to active tuberculosis alpha repertoires, suggesting expansion. Samples were chosen by availability of cryopreserved specimens.

Germline CDR1 SGHNT, CDR2 YENEEA. V lost 5 bases and J lost 1; bases outside the gene matches: 4. The CDR3 sequence is 15 residues long. Profiled with immunoSEQ multiplex PCR; TCRdb holds only in-frame clones, not every one. The sample carries around 39,000 clones, about 93% recorded once. On average around 100,000 T cells per donor were immunosequenced. Points on this clone: Antigen: not known.

Sequencing was performed on PBMCs. This TCR was sampled from a donor aged 10-35 years with latent tuberculosis or without tuberculosis infection. The V call is TRBV11-3, the J call TRBJ2-2; 7 bases are a match to TRBD1. The CDR3 coding sequence is TGTGCCAGCAGCCGCCGACAGGGGAACACCGGGGAGCTGTTTTTT. Translation: CASSRRQGNTGELFF. The full variable domain, in which reference TRBV11-3 and TRBJ2-2 provide the parts outside the CDR3, is EAGVVQSPRYKIIEKKQPVAFWCNPISGHNTLYWYLQNLGQGPELLIRYENEEAVDDSQLPKDRFSAERLKGVDSTLKIQPAELGDSAVYLCASSRRQGNTGELFFGEGSRLTVL.